Presented here are 30 T cell receptor beta chains from one specimen sequenced in a study of OX40 agonist ivuxolimab in advanced cancers. Data came from immunoSEQ multiplex PCR; TCRdb stores just in-frame clones and leaves some out. The data hold 45,000 to 60,000 clones, with roughly nine tenths observed a single time. The sequencing here drew on CD4+ or CD8+ T cells sorted from blood, taken in a trial of the OX40 agonist ivuxolimab. These receptors all come from an adult with an advanced solid tumor such as melanoma, head and neck, liver or kidney cancer.

The V call is TRBV6-5, the J call TRBJ2-2; D tentatively fits TRBD1 or TRBD2 (5 bases each). Trimming removed 6 bases at V and 5 bases at J, with 13 bases between. Germline lookup yields CDR1 MNHEY and CDR2 SVGAGI. This CDR3 is built from 14 residues. CDR3 bases: TGTGCCAGCAGACCCGGGACCCAGACCGGGGAGCTGTTTTTT. Encoded protein: CASRPGTQTGELFF.

The rearrangement uses TRBV7-9 and TRBJ2-3; D might be TRBD2 (6 bases). The CDR3 runs to 15 residues. Germline V gene lookup returns CDR1 SEHNR and CDR2 FQNEAQ (reference sequence). The germline V and J ends were trimmed by 5 bases and 4 bases, with 16 bases remaining between them. In DNA form, the CDR3 reads TGTGCCAGCAGCCCCTCGCGGGGTTGGGCAGATACGCAGTATTTT. Translated: CASSPSRGWADTQYF.

The chain uses TRBV23-1 and TRBJ2-7; 10 nucleotides agree with TRBD2. TRBV23-1 is placed among ORFs of uncertain function. The junction had 18 bases not matched to a gene; V was cut back by 2 bases and J by 2 bases. There are 20 residues in the CDR3. CDR3 in DNA: TGCGCCAGCAGTCAAATGCGCGGGGGAAACACCGGGACTAGCGCCTACGAGCAGTACTTC. Translation: CASSQMRGGNTGTSAYEQYF.

In regard to this clone: This sample includes further DNA sequences coding for the same CDR3. The V and J genes are TRBV19 and TRBJ2-7, with TRBD2 identical over 13 bases. Germline CDR1 is LNHDA and CDR2 is SQIVND (reference sequence). This CDR3 region has 15 residues. V shed 5 bases, J shed 4 bases, and the junction held 5 bases outside the gene matches. The CDR3 DNA reads TGTGCCAGTAGTGGGGGACTAGCGGGGTTTTACGAGCAGTACTTC. Translated: CASSGGLAGFYEQYF.

The sample holds one count of this clone. The V and J genes are TRBV29-1 and TRBJ1-2; D remains ambiguous. Trimming took 7 bases from V and 7 from J, leaving 22 bases between them. The CDR3 covers 14 residues. The germline V gene encodes CDR1 SQVTM and CDR2 ANQGSEA. The CDR3 DNA follows: TGCAGCGCTGGTAGGAGGCTCAACTCTGGTGGCTACACCTTC. This codes for CSAGRRLNSGGYTF.

The V call is TRBV6-1, the J call TRBJ2-7; 7 nucleotides agree with TRBD1. V trimming: 3 bases; J trimming: 3 bases; junction bases outside the gene matches: 8. The CDR3 spans 15 residues. Germline CDR1 reads MNHNS; CDR2 reads SASEGT. The CDR3 reads CASSDTGQVNYEQYF. DNA for the CDR3: TGTGCCAGCAGTGATACCGGACAGGTCAACTACGAGCAGTACTTC.

This rearrangement joins TRBV6-5 to TRBJ1-6, with D possibly TRBD1 on 5 matching bases. The CDR3 contains 14 residues. V lost 6 bases, J lost 9 bases, and 15 bases lay in between. Looked up from germline, CDR1 is MNHEY and CDR2 is SVGAGI. This chain's CDR3 is CASRSDSLLSPLHF. The CDR3 bases are TGTGCCAGCAGATCAGACAGCCTCCTTTCACCCCTCCACTTT.

J is TRBJ2-1 and V is TRBV30; D is undetermined. The germline CDR1 and CDR2 sequences are GTSNPN and SVGIG (reference sequence). The CDR3 totals 13 residues. The V end was cut by 0 bases, the J end by 6 bases, with 9 bases between. For the CDR3, the DNA is TGTGCCTGGAGTGTACCCTTGGCCAATGAGCAGTTCTTC. Residues: CAWSVPLANEQFF.

The V and J genes are TRBV6-1 and TRBJ2-5; 7 nucleotides line up with TRBD2. Germline trimming cut 1 base from V and 5 bases from J; bases unmatched to any gene: 4. CDR1 MNHNS and CDR2 SASEGT come from the germline V gene. The CDR3 consists of 14 residues. The CDR3 protein is CASSEGLRGETQYF. The CDR3 bases are TGTGCCAGCAGTGAAGGACTGCGGGGGGAGACCCAGTACTTC.

This clone was picked up one time. The chain combines TRBV2 with TRBJ2-2; D uncertain. Germline CDR1 SNHLY, CDR2 FYNNEI. Trimming cost V 4 bases and J 1 base, with 4 bases left between them. This CDR3 contains 13 residues. CDR3 loop: CASSGENTGELFF. CDR3 coding DNA: TGTGCCAGCAGTGGTGAGAACACCGGGGAGCTGTTTTTT.

The chain links TRBV13 to TRBJ1-1; TRBD1 is a possible D gene (6 bases). CDR1 is PRHDT and CDR2 is FYEKMQ in the germline V gene (reference sequence). Trimming left V 5 bases short and J 5 bases short, with 15 bases between. The CDR3 length is 14 residues. The CDR3 loop is CASSPAGRGTEAFF. The CDR3 region has the DNA TGTGCCAGCAGCCCGGCGGGGAGGGGGACTGAAGCTTTCTTT.

The CDR3 loop is CASSGGRNGYTF. CDR3 coding DNA: TGCGCCAGCTCAGGGGGGAGGAATGGCTACACCTTC. This chain joins TRBV10-2 and TRBJ1-2, with 7 bases lining up with TRBD1. Germline V CDR1 and CDR2: WSHSY, SAAADI. CDR3 size: 12 residues. V was clipped by 8 bases and J by 6 bases; unmatched bases: 6.

The chain links TRBV7-8 to TRBJ1-6, with TRBD1 matching 7 bases. The CDR3 sequence is 17 residues long. CDR1 is SGHVS and CDR2 is FQNEAQ in the germline V gene. Trimming removed 7 bases from V and 8 bases from J; junction bases left unmatched: 17. Here the CDR3 reads CASTKSWGQGDHSPLHF. The CDR3 nucleotides are TGTGCCAGCACCAAATCGTGGGGGCAGGGGGACCATTCACCCCTCCACTTT.

This rearrangement joins TRBV25-1 to TRBJ1-4, with D perhaps matching TRBD1 (5 bases). The CDR3 loop spans 15 amino acids. Germline V lookup: CDR1 MGHDK, CDR2 SYGVNS. The V end was cut by 3 bases, the J end by 7 bases, with 15 bases between. CDR3 DNA: TGTGCCAGCAGTGACCCGACGGCGGGGCCTGAAAAACTGTTTTTT. Its protein product is CASSDPTAGPEKLFF.

This chain connects TRBV11-2 to TRBJ2-5; D gene unclear. Trimming cost V 5 bases and J 3 bases, with 16 bases left between them. The CDR3 sequence is 15 residues long. CDR1 and CDR2 from the germline V gene are SGHAT and FQNNGV. The CDR3 is CASSAELISEETQYF. CDR3 DNA: TGTGCCAGCAGCGCGGAACTGATCTCGGAAGAGACCCAGTACTTC.

The gene calls are TRBV25-1 and TRBJ2-1; D gene unclear. CDR1 and CDR2 from the germline V gene are MGHDK and SYGVNS. CDR3 length: 13 residues. V was clipped by 4 bases and J by 7 bases, with 11 bases between them. The CDR3 loop is CASSVYGRNEQFF. The CDR3 bases are TGTGCCAGCAGTGTATACGGACGGAATGAGCAGTTCTTC. The entire variable domain, with the rest obtained from reference TRBV25-1 and TRBJ2-1, is as follows: EADIYQTPRYLVIGTGKKITLECSQTMGHDKMYWYQQDPGMELHLIHYSYGVNSTEKGDLSSESTVSRIRTEHFPLTLESARPSHTSQYLCASSVYGRNEQFFGPGTRLTVL.

This rearrangement joins TRBV29-1 to TRBJ2-6; D not resolved. The CDR3 is 17 residues long. Trimming left V 5 bases short and J 5 bases short, with 22 bases between. Germline V gene data show CDR1 as SQVTM and CDR2 as ANQGSEA. CDR3 coding DNA: TGCAGCGTTAGTACGGCACGCATACAAAGTCGGGCCAACGTCCTGACTTTC. Amino acid sequence: CSVSTARIQSRANVLTF.

The chain joins TRBV10-3 to TRBJ1-1; maybe TRBD1 (5 bases). The CDR3 length is 14 residues. V was cut by 3 bases and J by 4 bases, with 12 bases left in between. Germline assignment: CDR1 ENHRY and CDR2 SYGVKD. CDR3 residues: CAISDETGPTEAFF. Here the CDR3 DNA reads TGTGCCATCAGTGATGAGACGGGGCCCACTGAAGCTTTCTTT.

This clone turned up a few times. The genes are TRBV5-4 and TRBJ2-7, with 7 bases aligning to TRBD2. This CDR3 is built from 13 residues. Trimming took 2 bases from V and 4 from J; bases not matched to a gene: 3. Germline V lookup: CDR1 SGHNT, CDR2 YYREEE (reference sequence). The CDR3 nucleotides read TGTGCCAGCAGCTTATTCGGGGGGTACGAGCAGTACTTC. Translated: CASSLFGGYEQYF.

The V call is TRBV5-1, the J call TRBJ1-2; D gene uncertain. V was pared by 4 bases and J by 7 bases, with 11 bases between. CDR3 length: 12 amino acids. Germline V lookup: CDR1 SGHRS, CDR2 YFSETQ. In DNA, the CDR3 is TGCGCCAGCAGCAGTTCAGGTCTTGGCTACACCTTC. Encoded protein: CASSSSGLGYTF.

The rearrangement links TRBV5-6 to TRBJ2-7; either TRBD1 or TRBD2 may fit D (5 bases each). V gave up 8 bases and J gave up 2 bases, with 20 bases separating them. The germline CDR1 and CDR2 sequences are SGHDT and YYEEEE. This CDR3 comprises 15 residues. CDR3 nucleotides: TGTGCCAGTCATAAACGGCTGACGGGACCCTACGAGCAGTACTTC. Its protein product is CASHKRLTGPYEQYF.

The chain has TRBV29-1 and TRBJ1-1; no definite D call. The germline V gene has CDR1 SQVTM and CDR2 ANQGSEA. Trimming cost V 5 bases and J 0 bases, with 28 bases left between them. The CDR3 runs 19 residues. Here the CDR3 reads CSVTLGHVRTDAMNTEAFF. The CDR3 region has the DNA TGCAGCGTTACTCTAGGGCACGTGCGTACCGACGCTATGAACACTGAAGCTTTCTTT.

The chain combines TRBV4-2 with TRBJ1-5; D is unclear. Between the trimmed V and J ends, which lost 0 bases and 2 bases, there was a span of 14 bases. The germline CDR1 and CDR2 sequences are LGHNA and YNFKEQ. The CDR3 has 17 amino acids. The CDR3 loop reads CASSQDTDGKGNQPQHF. The CDR3 DNA is TGTGCCAGCAGCCAAGACACAGATGGTAAAGGCAATCAGCCCCAGCATTTT.

V is TRBV2 and J is TRBJ2-7; D gene unclear. This CDR3 comprises 14 residues. With 10 bases removed from V and 5 bases from J, the gap between germline ends came to 21 bases. The V gene's germline CDR1 is SNHLY and CDR2 FYNNEI. The CDR3 DNA follows: TGTGCCATACTAAGATCCGTCCCACGGGACGAGCAGTACTTC. Protein product: CAILRSVPRDEQYF.

This clone was recorded once. V is TRBV2 and J is TRBJ1-5, with D hard to call. Germline loops: CDR1 SNHLY, CDR2 FYNNEI. The CDR3 has 15 residues. V lost 7 bases, J lost 0 bases, and 13 bases lay in between. CDR3 nucleotides: TGTGCCAGCACCCAAGGACTGGATAGCAATCAGCCCCAGCATTTT. It codes for CASTQGLDSNQPQHF.

The chain employs TRBV19 and TRBJ2-7; the match to TRBD1 covers 7 bases. Trimming cost V 4 bases and J 2 bases; bases outside gene matches: 5. CDR3 length: 14 amino acids. The germline V gene encodes CDR1 LNHDA and CDR2 SQIVND (reference sequence). This chain's CDR3 is CASSTAGTAYEQYF. The CDR3 bases are TGTGCCAGTAGTACTGCCGGGACAGCCTACGAGCAGTACTTC.

This clone was detected only a few times. V gene TRBV6-1 combines with J gene TRBJ1-6; 8 bases align to TRBD1. V lost 6 bases, J lost 7 bases, and 5 bases stayed unmatched. The germline CDR1 and CDR2 sequences are MNHNS and SASEGT. The CDR3 runs 14 residues. The CDR3 protein is CASRTGVDNSPLHF. The CDR3 bases are TGTGCCAGCAGGACAGGGGTTGACAATTCACCCCTCCACTTT.

The CDR3 nucleotides are TGCGCCAGCAGTGACTTCATCTTAGGGGGCACCGGGGAGCTGTTTTTT. It encodes CASSDFILGGTGELFF. The chain uses TRBV10-1 and TRBJ2-2; D is perhaps TRBD1 (6 bases). The length of the CDR3 is 16 residues. V lost 3 bases, J lost 4 bases, and 15 bases lay in between. Germline V gene sequence: CDR1 WNHNN, CDR2 SYGVQD (reference sequence).

The CDR3 DNA reads TGTGCCATCAGTGGCGGGGGCTGGACTGAAGCTTTCTTT. Translating gives CAISGGGWTEAFF. This sequence joins TRBV10-3 and TRBJ1-1; D is possibly TRBD1 (6 bases). Germline values: CDR1 ENHRY, CDR2 SYGVKD. The CDR3 runs 13 residues. Trimming left V 4 bases short and J 5 bases short, with 11 bases between.

This chain connects TRBV6-1 to TRBJ1-5; D remains ambiguous. CDR1 and CDR2 (germline): MNHNS, SASEGT. V was trimmed by 3 bases and J by 0 bases, leaving 6 bases between them. CDR3 length: 14 amino acids. CDR3 DNA sequence: TGTGCCAGCAGTGAGAGTAATAGCAATCAGCCCCAGCATTTT. Its protein is CASSESNSNQPQHF.